This T cell receptor beta chain was observed in a study of blood T cells in healthy people across ages. A J-beta primer mix and a sample-barcoded 5' primer were used in a second PCR of roughly 7 to 12 cycles. TCRdb recomputed calls from the 5' RACE reads with MiXCR, one row per CDR3 protein. The sample consists of 900,000 to 950,000 distinct CDR3 sequences, 29% of them appearing once. V was trimmed by 4 bases and J by 11 bases, leaving 11 bases between them. CDR3 length equals 11 residues. CDR1 is MDHEN and CDR2 is SYDVKM in the germline V gene. A minimum of 6.5 million PBMCs was isolated per sample. The sample also formed part of further work on T cells of mothers and their children.

This rearrangement joins TRBV28 to TRBJ2-5, with D perhaps TRBD2 (6 bases). The receptor's source is a woman between 40 and 55 years old in good health. Sequencing input: blood. This CDR3 is CASSWRDEQYF. CDR3 nucleotide sequence: TGTGCCAGCAGTTGGAGGGATGAGCAGTACTTC.